These 9 T cell receptor beta chains were all obtained from the same sample, sequenced in a study of PD-1 blockade in classical Hodgkin lymphoma. As to time point: cycle 4 day 1 (C4D1), after less than 7 weeks of nivolumab. All trial patients relapsed after autologous stem cell transplantation. Repertoires were generated with immunoSEQ multiplex PCR, while TCRdb's copy carries only in-frame clones and drops some. In the table there are roughly 20,000 clones, over 75% of which are singletons. This sample comprised peripheral blood mononuclear cells (PBMCs), obtained before the fourth cycle of nivolumab. The receptors shown here come from a human donor with classical Hodgkin lymphoma.

The chain has TRBV6-4 and TRBJ2-6; no clear D. In germline, CDR1 is MRHNA, CDR2 SNTAGT. The V gene lost 5 bases and the J gene lost 5 bases, with 25 bases spanning the gap. CDR3 size: 19 residues. DNA of the CDR3: TGTGCCAGCAGTATAGATTACTCAACACGACAAAGTCGGGCCAACGTCCTGACTTTC. Its translation is CASSIDYSTRQSRANVLTF.

The chain couples TRBV30 to TRBJ2-3; no clear D gene. Trimming removed 1 base at V and 4 bases at J, with 9 bases between. Germline V gene sequence: CDR1 GTSNPN, CDR2 SVGIG (reference sequence). This CDR3 comprises 13 residues. The CDR3 nucleotides are TGTGCCTGGAGTGCCCCCGTCGCAGATACGCAGTATTTT. Translating gives CAWSAPVADTQYF. The variable domain in full, with the rest retrieved from reference TRBV30 and TRBJ2-3, is SQTIHQWPATLVQPVGSPLSLECTVEGTSNPNLYWYRQAAGRGLQLLFYSVGIGQISSEVPQNLSASRPQDRQFILSSKKLLLSDSGFYLCAWSAPVADTQYFGPGTRLTVL.

The chain employs TRBV19 and TRBJ2-3, with 7 bases fitting TRBD2. The ends lost 3 bases at V and 3 bases at J; junction bases unmatched: 6. The CDR3 has 15 amino acids. Looked up from germline, CDR1 is LNHDA and CDR2 is SQIVND (reference sequence). CDR3 sequence: CASSIGSSGTDTQYF. DNA for the CDR3: TGTGCCAGTAGTATCGGCTCTAGCGGAACAGATACGCAGTATTTT.

The chain couples TRBV6-5 to TRBJ1-6; TRBD1 might be the D (5 bases). Between the trimmed V and J ends, which lost 5 bases and 10 bases, there was a span of 15 bases. Germline V gene data show CDR1 as MNHEY and CDR2 as SVGAGI. The CDR3 consists of 14 residues. The CDR3 sequence: CASSTQGGGSPLHF. DNA of the CDR3: TGTGCCAGCAGTACGCAGGGAGGAGGGTCACCCCTCCACTTT.

The rearrangement joins TRBV30 to TRBJ1-6; perhaps TRBD1 as D (5 bases). V was shortened by 8 bases and J by 3 bases, with 17 bases between the two germline ends. The CDR3 sequence is 15 residues long. Germline-derived CDR1 and CDR2 are GTSNPN and SVGIG (reference sequence). The CDR3: CAGLRGVDYNSPLHF. DNA of the CDR3: TGTGCCGGCCTAAGGGGTGTTGACTATAATTCACCCCTCCACTTT.

This clone appeared a few times. The CDR3 here is CASTIPRGGAYNEQFF. Here the CDR3 DNA reads TGTGCCAGCACCATTCCCCGCGGGGGGGCCTACAATGAGCAGTTCTTC. The rearrangement uses TRBV5-8 and TRBJ2-1; 9 bases are shared with TRBD2. The germline V gene has CDR1 SGHTS and CDR2 YDEGEE. The CDR3 consists of 16 residues. The V segment lost 6 bases and the J segment 2 bases; nucleotides outside the gene matches: 9.

This chain connects TRBV10-3 to TRBJ1-1, with a weak D call TRBD1 (6 bases). V lost 5 bases and J 2 bases, leaving 9 bases between the germline ends. The CDR3 has 13 residues. Germline CDR1 and CDR2: ENHRY and SYGVKD. The CDR3 reads CAISRQDNTEAFF. Here the CDR3 DNA reads TGTGCCATCAGTCGACAGGATAACACTGAAGCTTTCTTT.

The chain employs TRBV9 and TRBJ1-3; 8 positions match TRBD1. Trimming at V came to 4 bases and at J to 4 bases, leaving 7 bases not matched to a gene. Germline CDR1 is SGDLS and CDR2 is YYNGEE. The CDR3 is made up of 15 amino acids. CDR3 region: CASSLGQAAGNTIYF. As DNA, the CDR3 is TGTGCCAGCAGCTTGGGACAGGCGGCAGGAAACACCATATATTTT.

J is TRBJ1-1 and V is TRBV29-1; TRBD1 matches at 7 bases. The CDR3 is 13 amino acids. V lost 4 bases, J lost 2 bases, and 4 bases stayed unmatched. Looked up from germline, CDR1 is SQVTM and CDR2 is ANQGSEA. CDR3 in amino acids: CSVVTGRNTEAFF. In nucleotides, the CDR3 is TGCAGCGTTGTGACAGGGCGAAACACTGAAGCTTTCTTT.